Listed below are T cell receptor beta chains from one sample, sequenced in a study of T-cell reconstitution after alpha-beta-depleted transplantation in children. TCRdb used MiXCR to reprocess the PCR reads, holding one entry per CDR3 protein. Of 200,000 or so distinct CDR3 sequences in the sample, about 6% were seen once. Sequencing used PBMCs, obtained before TCRalphabeta/CD19-depleted stem cell transplant. The receptors originated from a girl under two years old with combined immunodeficiency, due to receive a stem cell transplant. Both conserved end residues are part of each CDR3. Fields, in order: J gene, clone size, V gene, D gene, CDR3 protein, CDR3 DNA. A D gene is named only where the DNA matches it firmly. Some rows have no size entry. The others give once, few or many, or a class for an expanded clone.

>TRBJ2-1|many|TRBV24-1|-
CATSDLTLNEQFF
TGTGCCACCAGTGATTTGACCTTAAATGAGCAGTTCTTC
>TRBJ2-5|many|TRBV4-3|-
CASSGGLLSGTQYF
TGCGCCAGCAGCGGCGGATTACTCTCTGGGACCCAGTACTTC
>TRBJ2-1|many|TRBV5-1|-
CASSLSWSNEQFF
TGCGCCAGCAGCTTGAGTTGGTCCAATGAGCAGTTCTTC
>TRBJ1-4|few|TRBV7-2|-
CASSFPRFEKLFF
TGTGCCAGCAGCTTCCCCCGATTCGAAAAACTGTTTTTT
>TRBJ1-6|many|TRBV12-3/TRBV12-4|-
CASSSIIHPGSPLHF
TGTGCCAGCAGTTCTATAATTCACCCGGGGTCACCCCTCCACTTT
>TRBJ1-4|many|TRBV7-9|-
CASSTPGWDEKLFF
TGTGCCAGCAGCACCCCAGGGTGGGATGAAAAACTGTTTTTT
>TRBJ2-1|many|TRBV20-1|-
CSAKTGEAHNEQFF
TGCAGTGCTAAGACCGGGGAGGCACACAATGAGCAGTTCTTC
>TRBJ2-3|many|TRBV12-3/TRBV12-4|TRBD2
CASRLAGDGTDTQYF
TGTGCCAGCAGACTAGCGGGGGATGGCACAGATACGCAGTATTTT
>TRBJ2-2|many|TRBV11-2|TRBD2
CASSPTSGRSTGELFF
TGTGCCAGCAGTCCTACTAGCGGGAGGTCCACCGGGGAGCTGTTTTTT
>TRBJ2-7|many|TRBV7-2|TRBD1
CASSLGWGQLDEQYF
TGTGCCAGCAGCTTAGGATGGGGACAGTTGGACGAGCAGTACTTC
>TRBJ2-1|many|TRBV20-1|-
CSARGAGSSYNEQFF
TGCAGTGCTAGAGGCGCAGGGAGCTCCTACAATGAGCAGTTCTTC
>TRBJ2-7|few|TRBV7-6|TRBD2
CASSLSAGGPNNVHEQYF
TGTGCCAGCAGCTTATCAGCGGGGGGGCCAAATAATGTCCACGAGCAGTACTTC
>TRBJ2-5|many|TRBV29-1|-
CSVEVGPVSETQYF
TGCAGCGTTGAAGTAGGCCCTGTCTCAGAGACCCAGTACTTC
>TRBJ2-1|many|TRBV4-3|TRBD2
CASSQGEGEQFF
TGCGCCAGCAGCCAAGGGGAGGGTGAGCAGTTCTTC
>TRBJ2-1|few|TRBV7-9|TRBD2
CASSPYAGGFNEQFF
TGTGCCAGCAGCCCCTACGCGGGGGGATTCAATGAGCAGTTCTTC
>TRBJ2-1|many|TRBV5-5|-
CASSLRLPDSYNEQFF
TGTGCCAGCAGCTTACGTCTACCTGACTCCTACAATGAGCAGTTCTTC
>TRBJ2-5|many|TRBV20-1|TRBD2
CSATASGGLVLETQYF
TGCAGTGCTACGGCTAGCGGGGGGCTCGTACTGGAGACCCAGTACTTC
>TRBJ2-1|many|TRBV7-2|TRBD2
CASSLVGAGVSDEQFF
TGTGCCAGCAGCTTAGTAGGGGCGGGAGTTTCAGATGAGCAGTTCTTC
>TRBJ2-7|few|TRBV7-8|TRBD2
CASSSPGLAGDPAGGGQYF
TGTGCCAGCAGCTCACCGGGACTAGCGGGTGATCCTGCCGGGGGAGGGCAGTACTTC
>TRBJ2-5|many|TRBV29-1|-
CSVEVVAEGQETQYF
TGCAGCGTTGAAGTCGTGGCGGAGGGGCAAGAGACCCAGTACTTC
>TRBJ1-2|many|TRBV5-6|-
CASSPWASGWGSRGYTF
TGTGCCAGCAGCCCGTGGGCCTCGGGATGGGGCTCCCGTGGCTACACCTTC
>TRBJ2-2|many|TRBV7-9|-
CASSLGSGELFF
TGTGCCAGCAGCTTAGGCAGCGGGGAGCTGTTTTTT
>TRBJ2-7|many|TRBV5-1|TRBD1
CASSLGQGGSYEQYF
TGCGCCAGCAGCTTAGGACAGGGGGGATCCTACGAGCAGTACTTC
>TRBJ2-1|many|TRBV12-3/TRBV12-4|-
CASSPTGGQYNEQFF
TGTGCCAGCAGTCCCACTGGCGGCCAGTACAATGAGCAGTTCTTC
>TRBJ1-1|many|TRBV29-1|TRBD1
CSVDGDRGVAFF
TGCAGCGTTGATGGGGACAGGGGAGTGGCTTTCTTT
>TRBJ2-1|many|TRBV20-1|-
CSARDARDSYNEQFF
TGCAGTGCTAGGGATGCTCGGGACTCCTACAATGAGCAGTTCTTC
>TRBJ1-1|many|TRBV21-1|-
CASSWTGVKDTEAFF
TGTGCCAGCAGCTGGACAGGGGTCAAGGACACTGAAGCTTTCTTT
>TRBJ1-4|many|TRBV6-5|-
CASSYRVQADNEKLFF
TGTGCCAGCAGTTACCGCGTCCAGGCAGACAATGAAAAACTGTTTTTT
>TRBJ1-1|many|TRBV4-1|-
CASRDGASDTEAFF
TGCGCCAGCAGGGACGGGGCGTCTGACACTGAAGCTTTCTTT
>TRBJ1-6|many|TRBV7-8|TRBD1
CASSLVWQGANSPLHF
TGTGCCAGCAGCTTAGTTTGGCAGGGGGCAAATTCACCCCTCCACTTT
>TRBJ2-1|many|TRBV9|TRBD1
CASSVEGTGQFF
TGTGCCAGCAGCGTGGAGGGGACAGGGCAGTTCTTC
>TRBJ2-3|many|TRBV5-1|-
CASSVDTGTDTQYF
TGCGCCAGCAGCGTAGACACAGGCACAGATACGCAGTATTTT
>TRBJ2-7|-|TRBV9|TRBD1
CASSPDYGTGGFVIYEQYF
TGTGCCAGCAGCCCTGATTACGGGACAGGGGGCTTTGTCATCTACGAGCAGTACTTC
>TRBJ2-1|few|TRBV5-1|-
CASSLQIFSVNSYNEQFF
TGCGCCAGCAGCTTACAAATATTTAGCGTAAACTCCTACAATGAGCAGTTCTTC
>TRBJ1-5|many|TRBV30|-
CAWSVLQPQHF
TGTGCCTGGAGTGTACTTCAGCCCCAGCATTTT
>TRBJ1-5|-|TRBV20-1|TRBD1
CSASQGARNQPQHF
TGCAGTGCTAGCCAGGGGGCGCGGAATCAGCCCCAGCATTTT
>TRBJ2-5|many|TRBV28|-
CASSLLGWMEETQYF
TGTGCCAGCAGTTTATTGGGGTGGATGGAAGAGACCCAGTACTTC
>TRBJ2-7|many|TRBV27|TRBD2
CASGQLGLADIYEQYF
TGTGCCAGTGGGCAGTTGGGACTAGCGGATATTTACGAGCAGTACTTC
>TRBJ2-1|-|TRBV4-2|-
CASSQADFRDVRNNEQFF
TGTGCCAGCAGCCAAGCGGACTTTAGGGATGTTAGGAACAATGAGCAGTTCTTC
>TRBJ2-1|many|TRBV2|TRBD1
CASSEHPGQGNEQFF
TGTGCCAGCAGTGAACACCCGGGACAGGGCAATGAGCAGTTCTTC
>TRBJ2-5|many|TRBV12-3/TRBV12-4|-
CASSFALETETQYF
TGTGCCAGCAGTTTCGCGCTAGAGACAGAGACCCAGTACTTC
>TRBJ1-3|many|TRBV29-1|-
CSFWETHGNTIYF
TGCAGCTTCTGGGAAACCCATGGAAACACCATATATTTT
>TRBJ2-7|many|TRBV12-3/TRBV12-4|TRBD1
CASRDRVQGEQYF
TGTGCCAGCAGGGACAGGGTTCAGGGCGAGCAGTACTTC
>TRBJ2-3|many|TRBV7-6|TRBD2
CASSYRLQDVAGGTTDTQYF
TGTGCCAGCAGCTATCGCCTCCAGGACGTAGCGGGGGGAACCACAGATACGCAGTATTTT
>TRBJ1-1|many|TRBV7-2|-
CASSLVRRANTEAFF
TGTGCCAGCAGCTTAGTACGCAGGGCGAACACTGAAGCTTTCTTT
>TRBJ2-2|many|TRBV11-3|-
CASSLEGGEELFF
TGTGCCAGCAGCTTGGAAGGCGGAGAGGAGCTGTTTTTT
>TRBJ2-7|many|TRBV7-2|TRBD2
CASSLLAGGKHEQYF
TGTGCCAGCAGCTTACTAGCGGGGGGAAAGCACGAGCAGTACTTC
>TRBJ2-1|few|TRBV20-1|TRBD1
CCATSPLTGNDEQFF
TGCTGTGCTACCTCCCCGCTGACAGGGAATGATGAGCAGTTCTTC
>TRBJ2-1|many|TRBV14|TRBD1
CASSFRTGTGGRNEQFF
TGTGCCAGCAGCTTTCGTACCGGGACAGGGGGCAGGAATGAGCAGTTCTTC
>TRBJ2-1|many|TRBV20-1|TRBD1
CSARLTDRAYNEQFF
TGCAGTGCTAGGTTAACCGACAGGGCCTACAATGAGCAGTTCTTC
>TRBJ1-6|many|TRBV5-6|-
CASSHWPGNNSPLHF
TGTGCCAGCAGCCATTGGCCGGGGAATAATTCACCCCTCCACTTT
>TRBJ1-1|few|TRBV5-1|-
CASSSKGGAPANTEAFF
TGCGCCAGCAGCTCTAAGGGGGGGGCTCCTGCGAACACTGAAGCTTTCTTT
>TRBJ1-4|-|TRBV5-1|-
CASSPGTENEKLFF
TGCGCCAGCAGCCCCGGAACAGAAAATGAAAAACTGTTTTTT
>TRBJ2-7|many|TRBV29-1|-
CSVEVAVGYEQYF
TGCAGCGTTGAAGTTGCGGTGGGCTACGAGCAGTACTTC
>TRBJ2-1|many|TRBV29-1|TRBD2
CSVEDTTSAYNEQFF
TGCAGCGTTGAAGATACCACTAGCGCTTACAATGAGCAGTTCTTC
>TRBJ2-7|few|TRBV4-2|-
CASSQFGGPYEQYF
TGTGCCAGCAGCCAATTCGGCGGCCCCTACGAGCAGTACTTC
>TRBJ2-1|many|TRBV25-1|-
CASSEFRLLEGGPNEQFF
TGTGCCAGCAGTGAATTCCGCCTTCTAGAGGGGGGGCCCAATGAGCAGTTCTTC
>TRBJ2-1|many|TRBV12-5|TRBD2
CASGWAAGGLNSYNEQFF
TGTGCTAGTGGTTGGGCAGCGGGGGGCCTCAACTCCTACAATGAGCAGTTCTTC